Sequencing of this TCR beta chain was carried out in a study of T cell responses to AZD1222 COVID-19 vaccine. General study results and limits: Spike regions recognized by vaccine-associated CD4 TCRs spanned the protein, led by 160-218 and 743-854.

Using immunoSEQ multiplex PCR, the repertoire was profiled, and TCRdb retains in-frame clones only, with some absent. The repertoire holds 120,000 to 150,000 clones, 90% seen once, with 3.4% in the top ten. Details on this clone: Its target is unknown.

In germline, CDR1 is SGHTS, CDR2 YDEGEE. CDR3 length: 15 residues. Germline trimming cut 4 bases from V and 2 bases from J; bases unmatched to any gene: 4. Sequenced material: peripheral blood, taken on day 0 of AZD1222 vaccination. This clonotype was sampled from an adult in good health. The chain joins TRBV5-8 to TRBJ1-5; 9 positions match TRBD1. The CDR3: CASSLGQGGNQPQHF. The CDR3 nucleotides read TGTGCCAGCAGCCTGGGACAGGGAGGCAATCAGCCCCAGCATTTT.